These 28 T cell receptor beta chains were all obtained from the same sample, sequenced in a study of vaccination and CD4 T cells after COVID-19. For these TCRs, the target antigens are not known. Treatment in this sample: approximately 9-day PBMC culture with coronavirus spike peptide pools or control peptides (ViraFEST assay). Oncomine TCR Beta short-read sequencing was applied to DNA from cultured CD4+ T cells. TCRdb itself ran the PCR reads through MiXCR, one entry per CDR3 protein. Of some 18,000 distinct CDR3 sequences listed, about 39% are singletons. The sequencing used CD4+ T cells from blood, cultured in vitro, collected after SARS-CoV-2 vaccination. The receptors were sampled from a human donor who had recovered from COVID-19.

The chain links TRBV15 to TRBJ2-3, with D possibly TRBD2 on 6 matching bases. The CDR3 is 16 residues long. The germline V and J ends were trimmed by 0 bases and 6 bases, with 16 bases remaining between them. The germline gives CDR1 LNHNV, CDR2 YYDKDF (reference sequence). CDR3 DNA sequence: TGTGCCACCAGCAGAGATGTTTCTAGCGCCGCGGATACGCAGTATTTT. It codes for CATSRDVSSAADTQYF.

This clonotype has only a few counts. This sequence joins TRBV24-1 and TRBJ1-2; 10 nucleotides match TRBD1. The ends lost 9 bases at V and 3 bases at J; junction bases unmatched: 12. This CDR3 is 16 amino acids long. The germline V gene encodes CDR1 KGHDR and CDR2 SFDVKD. The CDR3, as DNA: TGTGCCACCCGCCGACGCCGGACAGGGGGTTACTATGGCTACACCTTC. Encoded protein: CATRRRRTGGYYGYTF.

V and J are TRBV10-1 and TRBJ2-7, with 8 bases identical to TRBD2. The length of the CDR3 is 14 residues. Germline CDR1 reads WNHNN; CDR2 reads SYGVQD (reference sequence). V was clipped by 10 bases and J by 1 base; unmatched bases: 9. The CDR3 reads CAKYSGVRSYEQYF. The CDR3 region has the DNA TGCGCCAAATATAGCGGGGTGCGATCCTACGAGCAGTACTTC.

CDR3 protein: CASSSGTQGGYTF. CDR3 DNA sequence: TGTGCCAGCAGCTCCGGGACCCAAGGGGGCTACACCTTC. The V call is TRBV7-2, the J call TRBJ1-2; possibly TRBD1 for D (5 bases). CDR3 length equals 13 residues. V gave up 4 bases and J gave up 8 bases, with 14 bases separating them. Germline loops: CDR1 SGHTA, CDR2 FQGNSA. Full variable domain (remainder filled in from reference TRBV7-2 and TRBJ1-2): GAGVSQSPSNKVTEKGKDVELRCDPISGHTALYWYRQSLGQGLEFLIYFQGNSAPDKSGLPSDRFSAERTGGSVSTLTIQRTQQEDSAVYLCASSSGTQGGYTFGSGTRLTVV.

In this sample, this clonotype turned up a few times. The gene calls are TRBV28 and TRBJ2-7; 16 nucleotides align to TRBD2. CDR1 and CDR2 from the germline V gene are MDHEN and SYDVKM. Losses at the gene ends were 5 bases for V and 6 bases for J; bases not matched to a gene: 10. The CDR3 runs to 17 residues. The CDR3 nucleotides read TGTGCCAGCAGTCAGGGACTAGCGGGAGGGCGGGTTATCGAGCAGTACTTC. Translation gives CASSQGLAGGRVIEQYF.

The chain has TRBV19 and TRBJ2-5; the match to TRBD2 covers 10 bases. The CDR3 is 16 amino acids. J lost 2 bases, V lost 5 bases, and 8 bases had no gene match. CDR1 and CDR2 from the germline V gene are LNHDA and SQIVND (reference sequence). The CDR3 DNA is TGTGCCAGTAGTTCCAGACTAGCGGGCCCACAAGAGACCCAGTACTTC. Translated: CASSSRLAGPQETQYF.

Written as DNA, the CDR3 is TGTGCCAGCAGTGAAGGAAACGGCCTAGGAAAACTGTTTTTT. This codes for CASSEGNGLGKLFF. The chain uses TRBV6-1 and TRBJ1-4, with no clear D. The CDR3 length is 14 residues. The V gene lost 1 base and the J gene lost 10 bases, with 13 bases spanning the gap. The germline V gene has CDR1 MNHNS and CDR2 SASEGT.

V gene TRBV12-3 or TRBV12-4 combines with J gene TRBJ1-1; TRBD1 agrees at 7 bases. V gave up 1 base and J gave up 11 bases; unmatched junction bases: 4. The CDR3 runs to 12 residues. CDR3 in DNA: TGTGCCAGCAGTTTAGGGGGACAGTCGGCTTTCTTT. Its translation: CASSLGGQSAFF.

The chain is built from TRBV5-4 and TRBJ1-1; the match to TRBD1 covers 8 bases. The CDR3 loop spans 16 amino acids. V was clipped by 4 bases and J by 2 bases; unmatched bases: 10. Germline V gives CDR1 SGHNT, CDR2 YYREEE (reference sequence). CDR3 sequence reads: CASSRTGTGPNTEAFF. Written as DNA, the CDR3 is TGTGCCAGCAGCAGAACCGGGACAGGACCTAACACTGAAGCTTTCTTT.

The gene calls are TRBV19 and TRBJ1-2; 8 nucleotides agree with TRBD1. The germline gives CDR1 LNHDA, CDR2 SQIVND (reference sequence). This CDR3 spans 15 amino acids. The ends lost 0 bases at V and 7 bases at J; junction bases unmatched: 7. As DNA, the CDR3 is TGTGCCAGTAGTATAGATCGGCAGGGGGCCTCTGGCTACACCTTC. It yields the protein CASSIDRQGASGYTF.

The genes are TRBV6-1 and TRBJ2-2; possible D gene TRBD1, 6 bases. Trimming took off 6 bases at V and 1 base at J, with 9 bases between the two ends. Germline values: CDR1 MNHNS, CDR2 SASEGT. The CDR3 runs to 14 residues. Here the CDR3 DNA reads TGTGCCAGCAGCCGGACAGAGAACACCGGGGAGCTGTTTTTT. Translating gives CASSRTENTGELFF.

The J gene is TRBJ2-5, the V gene TRBV9; tentative D call: TRBD2 (6 bases). V dropped 3 bases and J dropped 5 bases, with 20 bases sitting between them. CDR3 size: 16 residues. Germline loops: CDR1 SGDLS, CDR2 YYNGEE. The CDR3 nucleotides are TGTGCCAGCAGCGCCGCTTCGGGCGGGATAGGTGAGACCCAGTACTTC. This sequence encodes CASSAASGGIGETQYF.

This clonotype was observed once. The chain carries TRBV7-2 and TRBJ2-5; TRBD2 matches at 8 bases. Germline loops: CDR1 SGHTA, CDR2 FQGNSA. The length of the CDR3 is 16 residues. Trimming cost V 5 bases and J 4 bases; bases outside gene matches: 12. The CDR3 sequence: CASSETGGRLGETQYF. In DNA form, the CDR3 reads TGTGCCAGCAGCGAGACGGGGGGGAGGTTAGGAGAGACCCAGTACTTC.

The V gene is TRBV5-1, the J gene TRBJ2-7; D call uncertain. This CDR3 has 14 residues. V was pared by 0 bases and J by 0 bases, with 7 bases between. Germline assignment: CDR1 SGHRS and CDR2 YFSETQ. This chain's CDR3 is CASSLAPHSYEQYF. The CDR3 DNA sequence: TGCGCCAGCAGCTTGGCTCCTCACTCCTACGAGCAGTACTTC.

This chain connects TRBV7-9 to TRBJ2-6; D gene ambiguous. V shed 1 base and J shed 2 bases, with 12 bases lying between them. Germline V gene lookup returns CDR1 SEHNR and CDR2 FQNEAQ (reference sequence). The CDR3 is made up of 17 amino acids. The CDR3 region is CASSLDGWSTGANVLTF. Here the CDR3 DNA reads TGTGCCAGCAGCTTAGATGGTTGGTCTACTGGGGCCAACGTCCTGACTTTC.

This chain connects TRBV27 to TRBJ2-7; D is possibly TRBD1 or TRBD2 (5 bases each). Germline values: CDR1 MNHEY, CDR2 SMNVEV (reference sequence). V lost 9 bases and J lost 5, with 11 bases in between. CDR3 length equals 11 residues. The CDR3, as DNA: TGTGCCAGTTCCAGGGAGAACGAGCAGTACTTC. This gives the protein CASSRENEQYF.

This sequence joins TRBV20-1 and TRBJ2-3, with D perhaps TRBD2 (6 bases). The CDR3 is made up of 13 amino acids. The V end lost 6 bases, the J end lost 6 bases, and 16 bases lay between the germline ends. Germline V gene lookup returns CDR1 DFQATT and CDR2 SNEGSKA (reference sequence). The CDR3 DNA follows: TGCAGTGCGACTAGATTTGTTGGGGATACGCAGTATTTT. Translation: CSATRFVGDTQYF.

This chain uses TRBV5-8 with TRBJ2-5; D not certain. This CDR3 has 12 residues. Trimming took 0 bases from V and 4 from J, leaving 4 bases between them. CDR1 is SGHTS, CDR2 YDEGEE, per germline. Written as DNA, the CDR3 is TGTGCCAGCAGCTTGGCGGTAGAGACCCAGTACTTC. It specifies CASSLAVETQYF.

V gene TRBV7-6 combines with J gene TRBJ1-3, with 7 bases that match TRBD1. Germline V gives CDR1 SGHVS, CDR2 FNYEAQ. V gave up 5 bases and J gave up 3 bases; unmatched junction bases: 4. The CDR3 contains 14 residues. The CDR3 loop reads CASSPPGGGNTIYF. CDR3 nucleotide sequence: TGTGCCAGCAGCCCCCCAGGGGGTGGAAACACCATATATTTT.

This chain joins TRBV28 and TRBJ1-2, with a weak D call TRBD1 (5 bases). This CDR3 comprises 12 residues. Germline V gives CDR1 MDHEN, CDR2 SYDVKM. V gave up 3 bases and J gave up 3 bases, with 5 bases separating them. The chain's CDR3 is CASSLTDYGYTF. The CDR3 DNA sequence: TGTGCCAGCAGTTTGACAGACTATGGCTACACCTTC.

The genes are TRBV2 and TRBJ2-5; D is possibly TRBD1 or TRBD2 (6 bases each). V was shortened by 4 bases and J by 5 bases, with 11 bases between the two germline ends. The CDR3 has 13 amino acids. Germline V gene sequence: CDR1 SNHLY, CDR2 FYNNEI. CDR3 bases: TGTGCCAGCAGTGGGGGGGCTGGGGAGACCCAGTACTTC. This sequence encodes CASSGGAGETQYF.

This clonotype was observed a handful of times. The chain recombines TRBV27 with TRBJ2-2; 10 bases are a match to TRBD2. J gave up 4 bases and V 5 bases, and 4 bases lay outside the gene matches. This CDR3 is 15 amino acids long. Germline loops: CDR1 MNHEY, CDR2 SMNVEV (reference sequence). The CDR3 region is CASSSGRAITGELFF. Written as DNA, the CDR3 is TGTGCCAGCAGTAGCGGGAGGGCCATCACCGGGGAGCTGTTTTTT.

A few counts support this clonotype. The chain combines TRBV6-2 or TRBV6-3 with TRBJ2-6; TRBD1 aligns across 8 bases. CDR1 is MNHEY and CDR2 is SVGEGT in the germline V gene. V lost 2 bases to trimming and J lost 2 bases; unmatched junction nucleotides: 11. This CDR3 comprises 19 residues. The CDR3 protein is CASSYGQGSWSAGANVLTF. The CDR3 DNA reads TGTGCCAGCAGTTACGGACAGGGAAGTTGGTCCGCTGGGGCCAACGTCCTGACTTTC.

This clonotype was observed once. This chain connects TRBV11-2 to TRBJ2-7, with TRBD2 identical over 11 bases. This CDR3 region has 19 residues. Per the germline V gene, CDR1 is SGHAT and CDR2 is FQNNGV. V was pared by 5 bases and J by 0 bases, with 15 bases of the junction left unmatched. The CDR3 DNA reads as TGTGCCAGCAGCCCCTGGGGTAGCGGGAGGGGATCGAGCTCCTACGAGCAGTACTTC. Protein product: CASSPWGSGRGSSSYEQYF.

The chain employs TRBV29-1 and TRBJ2-3; tentatively, D is TRBD2 (7 bases). CDR1 is SQVTM, CDR2 ANQGSEA, per germline. The V end lost 4 bases, the J end lost 2 bases, and 13 bases lay between the germline ends. There are 14 residues in the CDR3. CDR3 bases: TGCAGCGTTGCGGCGGGGGCCGTCACAGATACGCAGTATTTT. Amino acid sequence: CSVAAGAVTDTQYF.

This sequence joins TRBV7-8 and TRBJ2-7; D unclear. V shed 2 bases and J shed 0 bases, with 8 bases lying between them. The germline V gene encodes CDR1 SGHVS and CDR2 FQNEAQ. The CDR3 consists of 14 residues. CDR3 protein: CASSLSSSSYEQYF. The CDR3 DNA reads TGTGCCAGCAGCTTAAGCAGTAGCTCCTACGAGCAGTACTTC.

This clonotype was observed a handful of times. This rearrangement joins TRBV7-2 to TRBJ1-5, with D uncertain. The CDR3 sequence is 15 residues long. Germline values: CDR1 SGHTA, CDR2 FQGNSA. Trimming stripped 1 base from V and 7 bases from J, with 14 bases between. This chain's CDR3 is CASSLESGLIQPQHF. The CDR3 DNA is TGTGCCAGCAGCTTAGAGTCAGGTTTAATACAGCCCCAGCATTTT. The full variable domain, with the rest looked up from reference TRBV7-2 and TRBJ1-5, is GAGVSQSPSNKVTEKGKDVELRCDPISGHTALYWYRQSLGQGLEFLIYFQGNSAPDKSGLPSDRFSAERTGGSVSTLTIQRTQQEDSAVYLCASSLESGLIQPQHFGDGTRLSIL.

This sequence joins TRBV19 and TRBJ2-7, with 7 positions matching TRBD2. V lost 1 base and J lost 4; bases outside the gene matches: 7. The CDR3 runs 15 residues. CDR1 and CDR2 from the germline V gene are LNHDA and SQIVND (reference sequence). CDR3 coding DNA: TGTGCCAGTAGTATAGGAGCCTCGGGGGGATACGAGCAGTACTTC. Translated: CASSIGASGGYEQYF.